The clone carrying this TCR beta chain was seen many times. Its antigen is unknown. The sample originates from a study of T cells in Graves' hyperthyroidism and ophthalmopathy. Overall study: Before treatment of any kind, peripheral blood was taken at initial diagnosis.

The CDR3 contains 15 residues. Germline CDR1 and CDR2: MNHEY and SVGEGT. The V and J ends lost 5 bases and 2 bases, in that order; junction bases with no gene match: 6. What was amplified from RNA transcripts were TCR beta CDR3 regions. The HTBI primer set served for first-round RT-PCR of the TCR CDR3. One entry per CDR3 protein results from TCRdb running MiXCR on the multiplex PCR reads. This sample yields around 340,000 distinct CDR3 sequences, of which 18% are seen a single time; roughly a sixth belongs to the top ten. Overall study findings and caveats: Most expanded thyroid clonotypes above 0.001 recurred in blood. Ophthalmopathy, as predicted by the model, came a median approximately 5.9 months after the prediction.

The TCR sequence derives from a woman in her thirties or forties with Graves' ophthalmopathy. The sample comprised blood. The rearrangement joins TRBV6-2 or TRBV6-3 to TRBJ1-5; TRBD1 matches at 7 bases. The CDR3 sequence is CASSQQGTGNQPQHF. The CDR3 DNA sequence: TGTGCCAGCAGTCAACAAGGGACAGGCAATCAGCCCCAGCATTTT.